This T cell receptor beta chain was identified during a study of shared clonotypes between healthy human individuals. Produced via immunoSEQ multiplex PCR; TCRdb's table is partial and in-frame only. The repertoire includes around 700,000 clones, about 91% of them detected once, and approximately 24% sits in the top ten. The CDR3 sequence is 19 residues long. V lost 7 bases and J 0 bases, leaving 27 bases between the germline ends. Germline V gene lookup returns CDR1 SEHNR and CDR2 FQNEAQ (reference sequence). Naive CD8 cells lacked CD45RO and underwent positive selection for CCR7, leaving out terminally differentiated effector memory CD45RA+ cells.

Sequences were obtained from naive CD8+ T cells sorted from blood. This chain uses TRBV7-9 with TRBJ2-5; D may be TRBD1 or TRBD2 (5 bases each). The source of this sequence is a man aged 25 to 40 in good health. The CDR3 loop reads CASTPKDRISGPNQETQYF. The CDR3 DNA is TGTGCCAGCACCCCCAAGGATCGAATTTCGGGGCCGAACCAAGAGACCCAGTACTTC.